This T cell receptor (beta chain) was found in a study of blood T cell repertoires in COVID-19. Across the study: From the United States, Italy and Spain came samples of acute and convalescent COVID-19.

V lost 4 bases, J lost 3 bases, and 6 bases stayed unmatched. Germline CDR1 reads SNHLY; CDR2 reads FYNNEI. This CDR3 region has 16 residues. Clones were read by immunoSEQ multiplex PCR, and TCRdb kept only the in-frame ones, dropping some. The sample holds 300,000 to 350,000 clones, more than 80% seen once. The chain uses TRBV2 and TRBJ2-7; 13 bases are a match to TRBD2. The sample consisted of peripheral blood. The receptor's source is a woman aged 25 to 39 with COVID-19, enrolled during active disease. The CDR3 region has the DNA TGTGCCAGCAGTGGGAGGGGGACTAGCGGGATCTACGAGCAGTACTTC. It encodes CASSGRGTSGIYEQYF. Full variable domain (remainder filled in from reference TRBV2 and TRBJ2-7): EPEVTQTPSHQVTQMGQEVILRCVPISNHLYFYWYRQILGQKVEFLVSFYNNEISEKSEIFDDQFSVERPDGSNFTLKIRSTKLEDSAMYFCASSGRGTSGIYEQYFGPGTRLTVT.